This TCR beta chain was identified during a study of post-analysis software for immune sequencing data. Sequencing libraries made from TCR beta cDNA carried unique molecular identifiers. The source material, 1 to 10 million T cells, gave rise to roughly 0.5 million cDNA molecules. TCRdb used MiXCR to reprocess the PCR reads, holding one entry per CDR3 protein. The data contain approximately 250,000 distinct CDR3 sequences, 36% of them singletons. Broader study findings: Patients carried roughly 5 TRBV segments more frequently than controls did, and TRBV5-6, TRBV5-1 and TRBV20-1 were among them. Analysis by F measure revealed that same-batch samples clustered strongly together. Compared with controls, patients showed significantly lower normalized Chao1 diversity.

This clonotype was detected a few times. Its matching antigen is unknown. V was clipped by 7 bases and J by 2 bases; unmatched bases: 11. The CDR3 contains 16 residues. CDR1 and CDR2 from the germline V gene are DFQATT and SNEGSKA (reference sequence). This chain joins TRBV20-1 and TRBJ2-4; 10 positions agree with TRBD1. Material for sequencing was blood. The TCR sequence derives from a girl aged 10 to 17 with multiple sclerosis. As DNA, the CDR3 is TGCAGTGTCAAGGACAGGGGGATATTGACCAAAAACATTCAGTACTTC. It codes for CSVKDRGILTKNIQYF.